This T cell receptor beta chain was sequenced in a study of T cells in tuberculosis. Findings and caveats of the study: GEM motif frequencies gave roughly 65% accuracy; the GMM repertoire gave 80% to 90%. Smaller alpha distances in active tuberculosis partly reflected shorter CDR3-alpha lengths. Active tuberculosis alpha repertoires lay closer to GMM-specific TCRs than controls'. Active tuberculosis cases were adults; controls were adolescents.

The CDR3 covers 14 residues. Germline V gene data show CDR1 as LNHDA and CDR2 as SQIVND (reference sequence). The trim removed 6 bases at V and 4 bases at J, leaving 5 bases unmatched. Comments on this clone: Its specificity is not known.

Sequencing was performed with immunoSEQ multiplex PCR; in TCRdb, only in-frame clones are kept and a portion is missing. The sample gives about 20,000 clones, approximately 92% of which show up once; around 15% is in the top ten. The source of this sequence is a donor between 10 and 29 years old with latent tuberculosis or without tuberculosis infection. The chain couples TRBV19 to TRBJ1-3, with 8 bases matching TRBD1. Input material: PBMCs. The CDR3 here is CASRKTGAGNTIYF. CDR3 nucleotide sequence: TGTGCCAGTAGGAAGACAGGGGCCGGAAACACCATATATTTT.